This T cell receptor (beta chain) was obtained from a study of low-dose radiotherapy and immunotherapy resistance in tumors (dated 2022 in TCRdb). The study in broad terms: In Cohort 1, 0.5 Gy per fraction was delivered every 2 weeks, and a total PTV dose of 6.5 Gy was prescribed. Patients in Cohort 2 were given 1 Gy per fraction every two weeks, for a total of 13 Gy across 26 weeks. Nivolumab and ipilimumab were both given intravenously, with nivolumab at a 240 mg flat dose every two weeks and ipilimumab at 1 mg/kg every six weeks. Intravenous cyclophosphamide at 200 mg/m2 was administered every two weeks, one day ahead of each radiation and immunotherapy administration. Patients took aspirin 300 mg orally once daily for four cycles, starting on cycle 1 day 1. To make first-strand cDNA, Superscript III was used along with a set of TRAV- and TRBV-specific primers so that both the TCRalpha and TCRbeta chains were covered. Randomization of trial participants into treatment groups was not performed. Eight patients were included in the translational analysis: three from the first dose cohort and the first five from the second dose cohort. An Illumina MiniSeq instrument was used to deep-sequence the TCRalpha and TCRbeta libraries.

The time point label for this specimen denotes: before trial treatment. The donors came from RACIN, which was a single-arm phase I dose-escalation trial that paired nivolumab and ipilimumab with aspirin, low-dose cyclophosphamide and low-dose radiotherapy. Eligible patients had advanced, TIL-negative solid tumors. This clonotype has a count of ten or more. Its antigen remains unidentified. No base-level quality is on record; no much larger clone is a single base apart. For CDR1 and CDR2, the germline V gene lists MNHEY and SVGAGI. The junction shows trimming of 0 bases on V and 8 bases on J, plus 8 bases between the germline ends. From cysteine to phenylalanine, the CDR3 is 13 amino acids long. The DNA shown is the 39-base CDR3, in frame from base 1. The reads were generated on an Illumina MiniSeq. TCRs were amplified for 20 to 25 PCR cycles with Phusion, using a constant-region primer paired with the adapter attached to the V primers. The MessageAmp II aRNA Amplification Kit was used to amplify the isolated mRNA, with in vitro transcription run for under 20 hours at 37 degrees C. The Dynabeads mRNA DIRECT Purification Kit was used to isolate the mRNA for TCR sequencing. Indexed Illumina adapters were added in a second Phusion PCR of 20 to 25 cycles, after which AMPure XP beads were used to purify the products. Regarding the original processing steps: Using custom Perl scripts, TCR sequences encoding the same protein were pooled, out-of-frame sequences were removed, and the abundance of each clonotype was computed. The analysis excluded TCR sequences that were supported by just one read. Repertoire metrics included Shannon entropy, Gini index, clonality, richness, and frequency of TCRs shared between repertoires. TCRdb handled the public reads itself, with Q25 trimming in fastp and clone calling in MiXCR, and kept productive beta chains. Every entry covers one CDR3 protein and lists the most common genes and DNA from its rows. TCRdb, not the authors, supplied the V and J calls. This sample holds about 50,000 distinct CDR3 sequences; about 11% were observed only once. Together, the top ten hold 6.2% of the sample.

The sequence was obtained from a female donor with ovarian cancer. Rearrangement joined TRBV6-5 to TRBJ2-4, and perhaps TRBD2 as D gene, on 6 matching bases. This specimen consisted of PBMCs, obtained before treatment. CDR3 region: CASSYSWGDIQYF. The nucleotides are TGTGCCAGCAGTTACTCATGGGGGGACATTCAGTACTTC.